One sample yielded the 20 T cell receptor beta chains listed below, sequenced in a study of tumor and adjacent non-tumor tissue in lung cancer. This sample's RNA came from whole unsorted tissue. More than 3 cm separated this lung sample from the edge of the tumor. TCRbeta libraries were built with three rounds of nested PCR, modified from ARM-PCR. TCRdb reprocessed the multiplex PCR reads via MiXCR and lists one record per CDR3 protein. In the table there are 40,000 to 55,000 distinct CDR3 sequences, just under 75% of which are singletons. Material for sequencing was distant non-tumor lung tissue. These receptors were collected from a woman aged 55-70 years with non-small cell lung cancer.

Only a few counts were recorded for this clonotype. The chain is built from TRBV7-2 and TRBJ1-2; the match to TRBD1 covers 7 bases. The CDR3 covers 14 residues. V shed 3 bases and J 4 bases; nucleotides not matched to a gene: 5. The germline CDR1 and CDR2 sequences are SGHTA and FQGNSA. Written as DNA, the CDR3 is TGTGCCAGCAGCTTCAAGGGGGCTCTCTATGGCTACACCTTC. Translated: CASSFKGALYGYTF.

A word on this clonotype: A much larger clone sits a single nucleotide away, making a read error possible. The CDR3 carries no conserved terminal phenylalanine or tryptophan, so it likely arises from a read error. The rearrangement joins TRBV11-2 to TRBJ1-1; the D is unclear. This CDR3 is 15 amino acids long. The ends were cut back, 4 bases at V and 3 bases at J, with 15 bases in the middle. In germline, CDR1 is SGHAT, CDR2 FQNNGV. CDR3 sequence (DNA): TGTGCCAGCAGCTACTTGTGGCGTGAGGACACTGAAGCTTTCCTT. This sequence encodes CASSYLWREDTEAFL.

This clonotype was counted a few times. The conserved phenylalanine or tryptophan normally closing the CDR3 is absent here, so this likely arose from a read error. The rearrangement joins TRBV20-1 to TRBJ1-6, with a tentative D call TRBD1 (5 bases). The CDR3 loop spans 14 amino acids. Germline CDR1 is DFQATT and CDR2 is SNEGSKA (reference sequence). The CDR3 here is CSAEGDSYDSPLHY. CDR3 DNA sequence: TGCAGTGCGGAAGGGGACTCCTATGATTCACCCCTCCACTAT.

Concerning this clonotype: Its ends do not fully match the called genes, so a read error is possible. This chain uses TRBV4-1 with TRBJ1-6; D ambiguous. The CDR3 is made up of 16 amino acids. Germline V CDR1 and CDR2: MGHRA, YSYEKL. The CDR3 region is CASSQEVRSYNSLLHF. The CDR3 nucleotides read TGCGCCAGCAGCCAAGAGGTTCGTAGTTATAATTCACTCCTCCACTTT.

The chain links TRBV4-3 to TRBJ2-7; TRBD1 aligns across 7 bases. With V trimmed by 5 bases and J by 5 bases, 15 bases remained unmatched. CDR3 size: 16 residues. Germline V lookup: CDR1 LGHNA, CDR2 YSLEER. The CDR3 protein is CASSFLPVTGKNEQYF. As DNA, the CDR3 is TGCGCCAGCAGCTTTCTTCCCGTGACAGGGAAGAACGAGCAGTACTTC.

This clonotype was recorded once. This chain links TRBV6-6 with TRBJ1-1; D perhaps matches TRBD1 (5 bases). The CDR3 is made up of 14 amino acids. V lost 6 bases and J lost 3, with 14 bases in between. From germline, CDR1 is MNHNY and CDR2 SVGAGI (reference sequence). The chain's CDR3 is CASRPTMGDTEAFF. The CDR3 nucleotides read TGTGCCAGCAGGCCGACAATGGGGGACACTGAAGCTTTCTTT.

The chain employs TRBV6-2 or TRBV6-3 and TRBJ2-1; 10 positions agree with TRBD2. With V trimmed by 10 bases and J by 5 bases, 8 bases remained unmatched. The CDR3 spans 14 residues. Germline CDR1 and CDR2: MNHEY and SVGEGT. CDR3 amino acids: CAIQREGLDNEQFF. The CDR3 DNA reads as TGTGCCATTCAGCGGGAGGGCCTAGACAATGAGCAGTTCTTC.

Remarks on this clonotype: Just one base apart from a much larger clone, this may be a read error. The chain recombines TRBV6-4 with TRBJ2-1; D unclear. The CDR3 totals 13 residues. The ends were cut back, 4 bases at V and 0 bases at J, with 4 bases in the middle. Per germline, CDR1 MRHNA and CDR2 SNTAGT. This chain's CDR3 is CASSGSSYNEQFF. For the CDR3, the DNA is TGTGCCAGCAGTGGCAGCTCCTACAATGAGCAGTTCTTC.

Remarks on this clonotype: A much larger clone differs from this one at a single base, so this may be a read error. V is TRBV6-2 or TRBV6-3 and J is TRBJ2-4; D tentatively fits TRBD1 or TRBD2 (5 bases each). Looked up from germline, CDR1 is MNHEY and CDR2 is SVGEGT. This CDR3 contains 13 residues. The V gene lost 8 bases and the J gene lost 8 bases, with 16 bases spanning the gap. The CDR3 protein is CASGPGQGDIQYF. The CDR3 DNA follows: TGTGCCAGCGGACCGGGTCAGGGAGACATTCAGTACTTC.

This clonotype has at least ten counts. This chain links TRBV7-2 with TRBJ1-1; D not certain. This CDR3 region has 15 residues. Trimming took 8 bases from V and 1 from J, leaving 17 bases between them. Germline CDR1 and CDR2: SGHTA and FQGNSA. The CDR3 is CASRQSGSGNTEAFF. CDR3 in DNA: TGTGCCAGCCGCCAAAGCGGCAGTGGGAACACTGAAGCTTTCTTT.

In its sample, this clonotype ranks as medium-sized. This chain joins TRBV10-3 and TRBJ2-1; 13 bases match TRBD2. This CDR3 spans 20 amino acids. V was pared by 2 bases and J by 2 bases, with 12 bases of the junction left unmatched. CDR1 ENHRY and CDR2 SYGVKD come from the germline V gene. The CDR3 here is CAISEREGTSGTLTYNEQFF. In DNA, the CDR3 is TGTGCCATCAGTGAGCGGGAGGGGACTAGCGGGACCCTAACCTACAATGAGCAGTTCTTC.

Remarks on this clonotype: Relative to the germline gene, one junction end is altered; a read error may explain this. The V and J genes are TRBV6-5 and TRBJ2-5, with D perhaps TRBD2 (5 bases). The CDR3 covers 14 residues. Germline CDR1 MNHEY, CDR2 SVGAGI. CDR3: CAGSARGEKETQYF. The CDR3 DNA reads TGTGCCGGCAGTGCCCGGGGAGAGAAAGAGACCCAGTACTTC.

This clonotype was seen a few times. A much larger clone differs from this one at a single base, so this may be a read error. This chain links TRBV10-3 with TRBJ2-7; TRBD2 is a possible D gene (5 bases). The CDR3 sequence is 15 residues long. V gave up 8 bases and J gave up 0 bases, with 17 bases separating them. Germline V lookup: CDR1 ENHRY, CDR2 SYGVKD. The CDR3 sequence is CAIAPQEGLSYEQYF. The DNA of the CDR3 is TGTGCCATCGCCCCCCAAGAGGGCCTCTCCTACGAGCAGTACTTC.

The chain has TRBV6-1 and TRBJ2-1; no definite D call. Germline-derived CDR1 and CDR2 are MNHNS and SASEGT. CDR3 length: 15 amino acids. V was cut by 10 bases and J by 6 bases, with 22 bases left in between. The CDR3 loop is CATSSQYPGRNEQFF. CDR3 in DNA: TGTGCCACCAGCAGTCAGTACCCCGGACGCAATGAGCAGTTCTTC.

Of note for this clonotype: This may come from a read error, since a much larger clone is one base off. The chain employs TRBV4-1 and TRBJ1-1; a weak D match, TRBD1 (6 bases). This CDR3 has 12 amino acids. Looked up from germline, CDR1 is MGHRA and CDR2 is YSYEKL. With 7 bases removed from V and 5 bases from J, the gap between germline ends came to 11 bases. This CDR3 is CASNRGQTEAFF. The CDR3 region has the DNA TGCGCCAGCAACCGAGGACAGACTGAAGCTTTCTTT.

With regard to this clonotype: The CDR3 does not close with the conserved phenylalanine or tryptophan, likely indicating a read error. V and J are TRBV6-1 and TRBJ1-1, with TRBD1 as a possible D gene (5 bases). The germline gives CDR1 MNHNS, CDR2 SASEGT. The CDR3 consists of 14 residues. The CDR3 DNA follows: TGTGCCGGCAGCTACGACAGCCCGAACACTGAAGCTTTCCTT. Amino acids: CAGSYDSPNTEAFL.

This clonotype was counted at least ten times. The rearrangement uses TRBV28 and TRBJ1-1; no definite D call. The CDR3 sequence is 14 residues long. Germline CDR1 and CDR2: MDHEN and SYDVKM. V dropped 6 bases and J dropped 10 bases, with 21 bases sitting between them. The CDR3 region is CASRSNTGLTPAFF. The CDR3 DNA sequence: TGTGCCAGCAGATCTAACACGGGCCTCACCCCAGCTTTCTTT.

With respect to this clonotype: Given the absence of the conserved phenylalanine or tryptophan at the CDR3 end, a read error is likely. This sequence joins TRBV6-1 and TRBJ2-2; no clear D gene. CDR3 length: 13 amino acids. Trimming cost V 7 bases and J 2 bases, with 8 bases left between them. CDR1 is MNHNS and CDR2 is SASEGT in the germline V gene. The CDR3 spells CASNGHNTGELFL. CDR3 nucleotides: TGTGCCAGCAACGGGCACAACACCGGGGAGCTGTTTTTA.

This clonotype was seen only once. Sequence at one end of the junction differs from germline and may be a read error. This chain connects TRBV29-1 to TRBJ2-7; 7 bases agree with TRBD1. CDR3 length: 15 amino acids. CDR1 is SQVTM, CDR2 ANQGSEA, per germline. The CDR3 nucleotides are TGCAGCGTTGAACTCCGAGAGGGGGCTCCCTACGAACAGTACTTC. This gives the protein CSVELREGAPYEQYF.

This clonotype came up many times. This chain uses TRBV5-6 with TRBJ1-6; 8 positions match TRBD1. CDR1 SGHDT and CDR2 YYEEEE come from the germline V gene. The CDR3 contains 15 residues. After removal of 5 bases from V and 8 bases from J, the junction contained 9 bases not matched to a gene. The CDR3 spells CASSTGTGLYSPLHF. CDR3 bases: TGTGCCAGCAGTACCGGGACAGGACTCTATTCACCCCTCCACTTT.